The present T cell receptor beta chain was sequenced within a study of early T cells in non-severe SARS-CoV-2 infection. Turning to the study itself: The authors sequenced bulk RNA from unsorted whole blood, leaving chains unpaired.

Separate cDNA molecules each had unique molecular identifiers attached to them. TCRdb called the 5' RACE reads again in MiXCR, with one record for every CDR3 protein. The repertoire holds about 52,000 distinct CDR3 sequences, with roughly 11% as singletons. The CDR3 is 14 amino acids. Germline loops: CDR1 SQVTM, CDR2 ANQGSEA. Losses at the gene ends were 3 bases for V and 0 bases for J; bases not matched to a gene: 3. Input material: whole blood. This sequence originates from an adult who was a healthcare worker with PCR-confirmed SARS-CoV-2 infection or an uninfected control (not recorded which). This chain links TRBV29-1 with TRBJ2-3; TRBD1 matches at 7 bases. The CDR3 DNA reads TGCAGCGTTGACGGACAGGTTAGCACAGATACGCAGTATTTT. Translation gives CSVDGQVSTDTQYF.